The 18 T cell receptor beta chains given below trace back to one sample, sequenced in a study of beta chain features in type 1 diabetes. Expressed TCRB transcripts were sequenced after all isolated RNA was converted to cDNA. Repertoires were generated with immunoSEQ multiplex PCR, while TCRdb's copy carries only in-frame clones and drops some. There are almost 350,000 clones in the sample; 20% occur only once, and 0.035% to 0.055% lies in the top ten. The sample comprised naive CD4+ T cells from blood. Every receptor here comes from a woman aged 18-29 years in good health.

This clone was counted only a few times. This chain connects TRBV4-1 to TRBJ2-7, with 7 positions matching TRBD1. The CDR3 consists of 12 residues. With V trimmed by 4 bases and J by 6 bases, 3 bases remained unmatched. Per germline, CDR1 MGHRA and CDR2 YSYEKL. In nucleotides, the CDR3 is TGCGCCAGCAGCCCTTGGACAGGCGAGCAGTACTTC. This gives the protein CASSPWTGEQYF.

There are a few counts of this clone. J is TRBJ2-7 and V is TRBV4-1, with 7 bases that match TRBD1. Germline V gene data show CDR1 as MGHRA and CDR2 as YSYEKL. Trimming removed 0 bases from V and 7 bases from J; junction bases left unmatched: 6. The CDR3 extends over 14 amino acids. The CDR3 DNA reads as TGCGCCAGCAGCCAAGAAGGAGACAGGGATGAGCAGTACTTC. It encodes CASSQEGDRDEQYF.

V and J are TRBV5-1 and TRBJ2-2; no firm D call. The CDR3 extends over 13 amino acids. Germline V gene lookup returns CDR1 SGHRS and CDR2 YFSETQ. The V gene lost 4 bases and the J gene lost 7 bases, with 11 bases spanning the gap. CDR3 sequence (DNA): TGCGCCAGCAGCGAACTGTCTGGCGGGGAGCTGTTTTTT. It encodes CASSELSGGELFF.

This clone was observed a handful of times. V gene TRBV30 combines with J gene TRBJ1-5, with D unresolved. The CDR3 extends over 14 amino acids. Germline V gene lookup returns CDR1 GTSNPN and CDR2 SVGIG (reference sequence). V was trimmed by 3 bases and J by 6 bases, leaving 15 bases between them. The CDR3 reads CAWSPTGRGQPQHF. For the CDR3, the DNA is TGTGCCTGGAGCCCGACCGGGAGAGGTCAGCCCCAGCATTTT.

The chain employs TRBV4-1 and TRBJ2-6; 7 bases align to TRBD2. The CDR3 has 16 residues. V lost 4 bases and J lost 1; bases outside the gene matches: 4. CDR1 is MGHRA and CDR2 is YSYEKL in the germline V gene. The CDR3 region has the DNA TGCGCCAGCAGCCCAATGGGGGGGTCTGGGGCCAACGTCCTGACTTTC. Protein: CASSPMGGSGANVLTF.

The rearrangement links TRBV27 to TRBJ2-7; D remains unclear. The length of the CDR3 is 13 residues. CDR1 and CDR2 (germline): MNHEY, SMNVEV (reference sequence). The ends were cut back, 8 bases at V and 0 bases at J, with 11 bases in the middle. DNA of the CDR3: TGTGCCAGCGCCCCCACTTTCTCCTACGAGCAGTACTTC. Encoded protein: CASAPTFSYEQYF.

Only a few counts were recorded for this clone. The chain recombines TRBV19 with TRBJ1-6; 9 nucleotides agree with TRBD1. The J segment lost 7 bases and the V segment lost 8 bases, leaving 6 bases of the junction unmatched. The CDR3 runs to 14 residues. Germline assignment: CDR1 LNHDA and CDR2 SQIVND (reference sequence). In DNA form, the CDR3 reads TGTGCCAGTTACCCCGGGACAGGGAATTCACCCCTCCACTTT. This codes for CASYPGTGNSPLHF. The whole variable domain, remainder taken from reference TRBV19 and TRBJ1-6, is DGGITQSPKYLFRKEGQNVTLSCEQNLNHDAMYWYRQDPGQGLRLIYYSQIVNDFQKGDIAEGYSVSREKKESFPLTVTSAQKNPTAFYLCASYPGTGNSPLHFGNGTRLTVT.

This clone was observed a few times. The rearrangement joins TRBV7-3 to TRBJ1-2; the match to TRBD1 covers 10 bases. Germline CDR1 SGHTA, CDR2 FQGTGA. CDR3 length: 13 residues. V was pared by 5 bases and J by 8 bases, with 5 bases of the junction left unmatched. CDR3 protein: CASSRGTGEGYTF. CDR3 nucleotides: TGTGCCAGCAGCCGCGGGACAGGGGAAGGCTACACCTTC.

The gene calls are TRBV4-1 and TRBJ1-6, with D tentatively TRBD1 (6 bases). This CDR3 has 16 amino acids. Trimming shortened V by 2 bases and J by 6 bases, and 14 bases separated the two germline ends. CDR1 and CDR2 (germline): MGHRA, YSYEKL. The CDR3 nucleotides are TGCGCCAGCAGCCAACATAAACAGGGTGGTAATTCACCCCTCCACTTT. This sequence encodes CASSQHKQGGNSPLHF.

This rearrangement joins TRBV18 to TRBJ2-3; 8 bases match TRBD2. This CDR3 has 17 amino acids. Trimming at V came to 3 bases and at J to 0 bases, leaving 8 bases not matched to a gene. Germline-derived CDR1 and CDR2 are KGHSH and LQKENI. The CDR3 nucleotides read TGTGCCAGCTCACCGAAAGGATTAGCGGGAAGCACAGATACGCAGTATTTT. As protein: CASSPKGLAGSTDTQYF.

V usage is TRBV2 and J usage is TRBJ1-2, with 7 nucleotides matching TRBD1. The CDR3 has 13 amino acids. V trimming: 4 bases; J trimming: 3 bases; junction bases outside the gene matches: 2. Per the germline V gene, CDR1 is SNHLY and CDR2 is FYNNEI. The CDR3 spells CASSATGDYGYTF. CDR3 bases: TGTGCCAGCAGTGCCACAGGGGACTATGGCTACACCTTC.

This clone has a handful of counts. V gene TRBV6-5 combines with J gene TRBJ1-4, with D uncertain. V dropped 0 bases and J dropped 3 bases, with 11 bases sitting between them. This CDR3 has 16 residues. CDR1 and CDR2 from the germline V gene are MNHEY and SVGAGI. The CDR3 bases are TGTGCCAGCAGTTACTCGATCAACTCTGCTAATGAAAAACTGTTTTTT. It specifies CASSYSINSANEKLFF.

V gene TRBV6-5 combines with J gene TRBJ2-7; the match to TRBD1 covers 7 bases. This CDR3 comprises 13 residues. The germline gives CDR1 MNHEY, CDR2 SVGAGI. V shed 2 bases and J 7 bases; nucleotides not matched to a gene: 5. The CDR3 region is CASSYQGVGEQYF. CDR3 DNA sequence: TGTGCCAGCAGTTACCAGGGGGTGGGGGAGCAGTACTTC.

This clone has only a few counts. The chain has TRBV4-3 and TRBJ2-2; the D is unclear. Trimming removed 4 bases at V and 6 bases at J, with 6 bases between. The CDR3 totals 12 residues. Germline loops: CDR1 LGHNA, CDR2 YSLEER. The CDR3 region is CASSREAGELFF. The CDR3 coding sequence is TGCGCCAGCAGCCGTGAGGCCGGGGAGCTGTTTTTT.

The sample holds a few counts of this clone. The chain joins TRBV15 to TRBJ1-4; D is undetermined. The CDR3 is made up of 13 amino acids. Looked up from germline, CDR1 is LNHNV and CDR2 is YYDKDF (reference sequence). With 5 bases removed from V and 6 bases from J, the gap between germline ends came to 10 bases. The CDR3 region has the DNA TGTGCCACCAGCTCCGGGTGGTATGAAAAACTGTTTTTT. Residues: CATSSGWYEKLFF.

The gene calls are TRBV6-1 and TRBJ2-7; the match to TRBD2 covers 10 bases. The J segment lost 3 bases and the V segment lost 2 bases, leaving 4 bases of the junction unmatched. Germline V gene sequence: CDR1 MNHNS, CDR2 SASEGT. The CDR3 has 15 amino acids. The CDR3 DNA is TGTGCCAGCAGTGAACCACTAGCGGGGCGCTACGAGCAGTACTTC. Its protein is CASSEPLAGRYEQYF.

The chain recombines TRBV27 with TRBJ2-1; D not certain. Germline V gene lookup returns CDR1 MNHEY and CDR2 SMNVEV (reference sequence). CDR3 size: 14 residues. Trimming took off 0 bases at V and 5 bases at J, with 8 bases between the two ends. The CDR3 nucleotides read TGTGCCAGCAGTTTATCGATACATAACAATGAGCAGTTCTTC. It codes for CASSLSIHNNEQFF.

This clone appeared a few times. The chain uses TRBV27 and TRBJ1-2; D not certain. V was cut by 9 bases and J by 0 bases, with 5 bases left in between. This CDR3 is 11 amino acids long. The germline V gene has CDR1 MNHEY and CDR2 SMNVEV (reference sequence). The CDR3 coding sequence is TGTGCCAGGCGGACTAACTATGGCTACACCTTC. Its protein is CARRTNYGYTF.